The present TCR beta chain was sequenced within a study of human T cells and chemical hapten exposure. Specified time point: patch test 1, 2 weeks after DPC sensitization. Treatment given: therapeutic diphenylcyclopropenone sensitization with weekly scalp DPC. Unfractionated whole blood yielded total RNA. The germline V gene has CDR1 SQVTM and CDR2 ANQGSEA. Trimming removed 2 bases at V and 8 bases at J, with 9 bases between. The CDR3 extends over 11 amino acids. Library preparation tagged each individual cDNA molecule with a unique molecular identifier. TCRdb independently ran MiXCR on the RACE reads; one entry per CDR3 protein. The sample lists roughly 72,000 distinct CDR3 sequences, approximately 10% seen once, with around 1.5% in the top ten.

This sequence originates from a woman aged 45-65 years with alopecia areata. Some clones in this sample may be carry-over from other donors' samples. This material consisted of whole blood, taken in connection with sensitization to the hapten diphenylcyclopropenone (DPC). V is TRBV29-1 and J is TRBJ1-2; TRBD1 is a possible D gene (5 bases). In DNA, the CDR3 is TGCAGCGTTGAACAGGGACGAGGCTACACCTTC. Residues: CSVEQGRGYTF.